A single sample gave rise to the 13 T cell receptor beta chains below, sequenced in a study of blood T cell repertoires in COVID-19 (dated by TCRdb to between 2020 and 2021). Receptors were amplified or captured by the immunoSEQ multiplex PCR assay. The table comes from immuneACCESS by way of TCRdb, which keeps in-frame sequences with V and J called. Part of the clones is missing from these tables; in studies checked, under half for an unresolved V gene and the rest for unknown reasons. Here the sample has 80,000 to 100,000 clones; around nine tenths occur a single time. 3.5% to 5.5% of the sample belongs to the ten largest clones. The sample was peripheral blood. The receptor source for this set is a man between 70 and 80 years old with acute or convalescent COVID-19.

The chain recombines TRBV18 with TRBJ2-7, with TRBD2 identical over 8 bases. This CDR3 is 14 amino acids long. Germline CDR1 is KGHSH and CDR2 is LQKENI. V lost 3 bases and J lost 2; bases outside the gene matches: 3. CDR3 in amino acids: CASSPQREPYEQYF. CDR3 DNA sequence: TGTGCCAGCTCACCCCAGCGGGAGCCCTACGAGCAGTACTTC.

The rearrangement joins TRBV20-1 to TRBJ1-2; TRBD1 agrees at 10 bases. Germline assignment: CDR1 DFQATT and CDR2 SNEGSKA (reference sequence). The length of the CDR3 is 15 residues. The junction had 13 bases not matched to a gene; V was cut back by 3 bases and J by 9 bases. CDR3 DNA sequence: TGCAGTGCTAGTCCGCGACAGGGGGCGGACCGGAGCTACACCTTC. Amino acid sequence: CSASPRQGADRSYTF.

V gene TRBV19 combines with J gene TRBJ1-5, with a possible D match to TRBD1 (5 bases). Trimming cost V 6 bases and J 5 bases, with 11 bases left between them. CDR1 and CDR2 from the germline V gene are LNHDA and SQIVND (reference sequence). The CDR3 extends over 13 amino acids. CDR3 sequence: CASRRQSDQPQHF. CDR3 bases: TGTGCCAGTAGACGACAGTCGGATCAGCCCCAGCATTTT.

The CDR3 reads CASSQEEGRNTIYF. The CDR3, as DNA: TGCGCCAGCAGCCAAGAGGAGGGAAGAAACACCATATATTTT. The gene calls are TRBV4-1 and TRBJ1-3; D is unresolved. This CDR3 spans 14 amino acids. The germline V gene has CDR1 MGHRA and CDR2 YSYEKL. Trimming left V 0 bases short and J 5 bases short, with 8 bases between.

The rearrangement joins TRBV9 to TRBJ1-2; tentative D call: TRBD1 (5 bases). Germline assignment: CDR1 SGDLS and CDR2 YYNGEE. This CDR3 comprises 14 residues. V was clipped by 2 bases and J by 1 base, with 9 bases between them. CDR3: CASSVTERNYGYTF. The CDR3 coding sequence is TGTGCCAGCAGCGTGACAGAACGTAACTATGGCTACACCTTC.

This chain uses TRBV3-1 (or the pseudogene TRBV3-2) with TRBJ1-6; 7 bases are a match to TRBD1. V lost 6 bases and J lost 6; bases outside the gene matches: 2. Germline CDR1 and CDR2: LGHDT and YNNKEL (reference sequence). CDR3 length equals 13 residues. The CDR3 is CASRQGTNSPLHF. In nucleotides, the CDR3 is TGTGCCAGCAGACAGGGGACTAATTCACCCCTCCACTTT.

The chain links TRBV29-1 to TRBJ1-5; D gene unclear. The V gene lost 4 bases and the J gene lost 4 bases, with 8 bases spanning the gap. The CDR3 has 12 residues. Per the germline V gene, CDR1 is SQVTM and CDR2 is ANQGSEA. The CDR3 sequence: CSVVEPNQPQHF. CDR3 DNA: TGCAGCGTTGTGGAGCCTAATCAGCCCCAGCATTTT. Using reference TRBV29-1 and TRBJ1-5 for the parts outside the CDR3, the full variable domain is SAVISQKPSRDICQRGTSLTIQCQVDSQVTMMFWYRQQPGQSLTLIATANQGSEATYESGFVIDKFPISRPNLTFSTLTVSNMSPEDSSIYLCSVVEPNQPQHFGDGTRLSIL.

V and J are TRBV18 and TRBJ2-2; 8 bases map to TRBD2. CDR1 is KGHSH and CDR2 is LQKENI in the germline V gene. The CDR3 is 14 residues long. The trim removed 5 bases at V and 1 base at J, leaving 0 bases unmatched. The DNA for the CDR3 is TGTGCCAGCTCAGGGACTAGGAACACCGGGGAGCTGTTTTTT. Its translation is CASSGTRNTGELFF.

This chain connects TRBV2 to TRBJ1-1, with 7 bases fitting TRBD1. V was clipped by 6 bases and J by 2 bases; unmatched bases: 9. The CDR3 totals 15 residues. Germline assignment: CDR1 SNHLY and CDR2 FYNNEI. This CDR3 reads CASRQTTGPNTEAFF. CDR3 sequence (DNA): TGTGCCAGCAGACAAACGACAGGGCCTAACACTGAAGCTTTCTTT.

The V gene is TRBV18, the J gene TRBJ1-4; the match to TRBD1 covers 8 bases. CDR3 length: 16 residues. CDR1 is KGHSH, CDR2 LQKENI, per germline. V was clipped by 2 bases and J by 2 bases; unmatched bases: 4. The CDR3 is CASSPVTGGTNEKLFF. The DNA of the CDR3 is TGTGCCAGCTCACCAGTAACAGGGGGTACTAATGAAAAACTGTTTTTT.

This sequence joins TRBV19 and TRBJ1-2; D is ambiguous. Deletions cut 6 bases from V and 1 base from J, with 9 bases between. CDR1 is LNHDA and CDR2 is SQIVND in the germline V gene (reference sequence). The CDR3 consists of 13 residues. The CDR3 reads CASSVQSNYGYTF. In DNA form, the CDR3 reads TGTGCCAGTAGCGTACAGAGTAACTATGGCTACACCTTC.

The chain joins TRBV10-3 to TRBJ2-7, with TRBD1 matching 8 bases. With V trimmed by 6 bases and J by 3 bases, 13 bases remained unmatched. This CDR3 comprises 16 residues. Per the germline V gene, CDR1 is ENHRY and CDR2 is SYGVKD. CDR3 region: CAISRLLDRVVYEQYF. CDR3 nucleotide sequence: TGTGCCATCAGCCGGCTCTTGGACAGGGTAGTCTACGAGCAGTACTTC.

J is TRBJ2-1 and V is TRBV3-1 (or the pseudogene TRBV3-2); 7 nucleotides align to TRBD2. The length of the CDR3 is 16 residues. The J segment lost 7 bases and the V segment lost 4 bases, leaving 13 bases of the junction unmatched. Germline values: CDR1 LGHDT, CDR2 YNNKEL (reference sequence). CDR3 loop: CASSPFAGDAWNEQFF. CDR3 nucleotide sequence: TGTGCCAGCAGCCCCTTCGCGGGGGACGCATGGAATGAGCAGTTCTTC.